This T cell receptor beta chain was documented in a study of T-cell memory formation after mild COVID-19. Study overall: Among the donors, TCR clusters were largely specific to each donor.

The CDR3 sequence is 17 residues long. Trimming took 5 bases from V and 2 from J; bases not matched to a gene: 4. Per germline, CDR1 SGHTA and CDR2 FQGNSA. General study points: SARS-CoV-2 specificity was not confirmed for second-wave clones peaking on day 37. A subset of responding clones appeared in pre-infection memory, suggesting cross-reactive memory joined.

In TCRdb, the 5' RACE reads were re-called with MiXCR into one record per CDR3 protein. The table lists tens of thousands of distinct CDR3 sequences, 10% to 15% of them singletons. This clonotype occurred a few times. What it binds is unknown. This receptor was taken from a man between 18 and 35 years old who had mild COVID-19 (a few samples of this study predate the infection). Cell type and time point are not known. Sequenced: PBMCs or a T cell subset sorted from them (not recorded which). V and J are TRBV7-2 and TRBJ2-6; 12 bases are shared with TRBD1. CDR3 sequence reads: CASSPRDRGPGANVLTF. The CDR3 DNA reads TGTGCCAGCAGCCCGCGGGACAGGGGGCCTGGGGCCAACGTCCTGACTTTC.